This entry lists 21 T cell receptor beta chains sequenced from one sample in a study of T-cell reconstitution after alpha-beta-depleted transplantation in children (dated by TCRdb to about 2016). Libraries were constructed by PCR. The sample was run on an Illumina HiSeq 2500. TCR library preparation used molecular barcoding, with unique molecular identifiers applied to normalize quantification of the TCRbeta repertoire. TCRdb trimmed the raw reads at Q25, called clones with MiXCR and kept productive beta chains. One record per CDR3 amino acid sequence lists the most common genes and DNA. Across this sample there are 210,000 or so distinct CDR3 sequences, with roughly a tenth seen only once. The top ten hold roughly 28% of the sample. The treatment or condition label corresponds to: allogeneic hematopoietic cell transplantation with graft depleted of TCRalphabeta T cells and CD19 B cells. Sample: PBMCs, taken before TCRalphabeta/CD19-depleted stem cell transplant. These receptors all come from a child under three years old with acute myeloid leukemia, due to receive a stem cell transplant.

This clonotype was detected ten times or more. The V call is TRBV7-6, the J call TRBJ1-3; 9 bases match TRBD1. The CDR3 totals 17 residues. Germline loops: CDR1 SGHVS, CDR2 FNYEAQ. Unmatched junction bases numbered 7, after V lost 0 bases and J lost 4 bases. This CDR3 reads CASSLALQGASGNTIYF. The CDR3 region has the DNA TGTGCCAGCAGCTTAGCTTTACAGGGGGCGTCCGGAAACACCATATATTTT.

Regarding this clonotype: A junction end diverges from the germline sequence, so it may reflect a read error. The chain combines TRBV7-3 with TRBJ2-6; no definite D call. This CDR3 region has 13 residues. Germline V lookup: CDR1 SGHTA, CDR2 FQGTGA. The CDR3 DNA sequence: TGTGCCAGCAGCTTAACTGGGACCAACGTCCTGACTTTC. Protein: CASSLTGTNVLTF. The entire variable domain, with the rest obtained from reference TRBV7-3 and TRBJ2-6, is as follows: GAGVSQTPSNKVTEKGKYVELRCDPISGHTALYWYRQSLGQGPEFLIYFQGTGAADDSGLPNDRFFAVRPEGSVSTLKIQRTERGDSAVYLCASSLTGTNVLTFGAGSRLTVL.

This clonotype was recorded at least ten times. The chain couples TRBV12-3 or TRBV12-4 to TRBJ2-2; no reliable D call. V lost 7 bases and J 4 bases, leaving 16 bases between the germline ends. CDR3 length: 15 residues. CDR3: CASTLLSVSTGELFF. In nucleotides, the CDR3 is TGTGCCAGCACTCTATTGTCCGTCTCCACCGGGGAGCTGTTTTTT.

Many counts were recorded for this clonotype. V usage is TRBV6-1 and J usage is TRBJ2-3, with 8 bases fitting TRBD2. Germline values: CDR1 MNHNS, CDR2 SASEGT. V lost 6 bases, J lost 0 bases, and 11 bases stayed unmatched. This CDR3 is built from 17 residues. This CDR3 reads CASRPRAGRASTDTQYF. CDR3 bases: TGTGCCAGCAGACCCAGGGCCGGGAGGGCTAGCACAGATACGCAGTATTTT.

This clonotype was observed at least ten times. The chain employs TRBV5-1 and TRBJ1-2; no reliable D call. The ends were cut back, 0 bases at V and 2 bases at J, with 8 bases in the middle. The V gene's germline CDR1 is SGHRS and CDR2 YFSETQ. The CDR3 is 14 residues long. The chain's CDR3 is CASSLEGRNYGYTF. In DNA, the CDR3 is TGCGCCAGCAGCTTGGAGGGCAGAAACTATGGCTACACCTTC.

This clonotype was observed many times. V usage is TRBV5-1 and J usage is TRBJ2-7, with 9 bases identical to TRBD2. The CDR3 length is 14 residues. J gave up 6 bases and V 6 bases, and 10 bases lay outside the gene matches. CDR1 and CDR2 (germline): SGHRS, YFSETQ. CDR3 DNA: TGCGCCAGCAAACTTAGCGGGAGTAATGGCGAGCAGTACTTC. Its protein is CASKLSGSNGEQYF.

This clonotype showed up just a few times. The gene calls are TRBV18 and TRBJ2-5; no reliable D call. The length of the CDR3 is 11 residues. V gave up 2 bases and J gave up 5 bases, with 3 bases separating them. Per the germline V gene, CDR1 is KGHSH and CDR2 is LQKENI. Written as DNA, the CDR3 is TGTGCCAGCTCACCATGGGAGACCCAGTACTTC. Translating gives CASSPWETQYF.

This clonotype appeared a few times. This rearrangement joins TRBV12-5 to TRBJ2-2, with unresolved D. Germline V gives CDR1 LGHNT, CDR2 FRNRAP. The length of the CDR3 is 18 residues. Trimming shortened V by 3 bases and J by 0 bases, and 17 bases separated the two germline ends. The CDR3 protein is CASGFPRPTYANTGELFF. In DNA form, the CDR3 reads TGTGCTAGTGGTTTCCCCCGTCCCACTTACGCGAACACCGGGGAGCTGTTTTTT. Supplemented by reference TRBV12-5 and TRBJ2-2, the full variable domain reads DARVTQTPRHKVTEMGQEVTMRCQPILGHNTVFWYRQTMMQGLELLAYFRNRAPLDDSGMPKDRFSAEMPDATLATLKIQPSEPRDSAVYFCASGFPRPTYANTGELFFGEGSRLTVL.

This clonotype was recorded many times. The chain employs TRBV20-1 and TRBJ2-3, with TRBD2 identical over 13 bases. The CDR3 loop spans 16 amino acids. Per germline, CDR1 DFQATT and CDR2 SNEGSKA (reference sequence). V gave up 6 bases and J gave up 8 bases; unmatched junction bases: 14. The CDR3 bases are TGCAGTGCGATCGCGACTAGCGGGGGGCTACGCAGTACGCAGTATTTT. Its protein is CSAIATSGGLRSTQYF.

As regards this clonotype: A much larger clonotype is one base distant, so this may be a read error. The chain uses TRBV2 and TRBJ1-2, with D unclear. CDR3 length: 13 residues. Germline CDR1 reads SNHLY; CDR2 reads FYNNEI. CDR3 DNA sequence: TGTACCAGCGCCCCAGACCTTAACTATGGCTACACCTTC. Translated, it gives CTSAPDLNYGYTF.

This clonotype was seen a few times. The gene calls are TRBV4-2 and TRBJ2-7, with 14 bases lining up with TRBD2. Unmatched junction bases numbered 4, after V lost 1 base and J lost 5 bases. Germline V gene lookup returns CDR1 LGHNA and CDR2 YNFKEQ. The CDR3 totals 16 residues. Here the CDR3 reads CASSQVGTSGSHEQYF. The CDR3 DNA sequence: TGTGCCAGCAGCCAAGTGGGGACTAGCGGGAGCCACGAGCAGTACTTC.

The table lists this clonotype with many counts. The rearrangement links TRBV5-1 to TRBJ1-2; D might be TRBD1 (5 bases). The CDR3 totals 13 residues. Germline V lookup: CDR1 SGHRS, CDR2 YFSETQ. The V gene lost 2 bases and the J gene lost 3 bases, with 8 bases spanning the gap. CDR3 nucleotide sequence: TGCGCCAGCAGCTTCGACAGTGACTATGGCTACACCTTC. Translated: CASSFDSDYGYTF.

The table lists this clonotype with many counts. The chain links TRBV12-3 or TRBV12-4 to TRBJ2-1, with 8 positions matching TRBD1. CDR3 length: 14 residues. The J segment lost 3 bases and the V segment lost 7 bases, leaving 5 bases of the junction unmatched. Here the CDR3 DNA reads TGTGCCAGCAATCAGGGGGCCATCTACAATGAGCAGTTCTTC. Protein: CASNQGAIYNEQFF.

In its sample, this clonotype was seen many times. V usage is TRBV6-2 or TRBV6-3 and J usage is TRBJ1-2, with D uncertain. V was shortened by 2 bases and J by 5 bases, with 12 bases between the two germline ends. Germline CDR1 MNHEY, CDR2 SVGEGT. The CDR3 spans 14 residues. The CDR3 DNA sequence: TGTGCCAGCAGTTACCAAGGAGGTGGATATGGCTACACCTTC. This codes for CASSYQGGGYGYTF.

There are many counts of this clonotype. The V call is TRBV12-3 or TRBV12-4, the J call TRBJ2-4; perhaps TRBD2 as D (6 bases). The CDR3 totals 20 residues. V gave up 4 bases and J gave up 7 bases, with 32 bases separating them. For the CDR3, the DNA is TGTGCCAGCAGTTCCACGACCGGGTTTTATACCCCCCTCGGAGGGAACATTCAGTACTTC. Encoded protein: CASSSTTGFYTPLGGNIQYF.

This clonotype was detected many times. The chain recombines TRBV5-5 with TRBJ1-2; 12 bases are a match to TRBD1. V shed 0 bases, J shed 4 bases, and the junction held 7 bases outside the gene matches. This CDR3 contains 17 residues. Germline V gene data show CDR1 as SGHKS and CDR2 as YYEKEE (reference sequence). CDR3 nucleotides: TGTGCCAGCAGCTTGGAGCCGGGACAGGGGGCTCTCTATGGCTACACCTTC. It yields the protein CASSLEPGQGALYGYTF.

The V and J genes are TRBV6-5 and TRBJ2-3, with D possibly being TRBD2 (6 bases). Germline V gives CDR1 MNHEY, CDR2 SVGAGI. The CDR3 length is 14 residues. Between the trimmed V and J ends, which lost 0 bases and 2 bases, there was a span of 6 bases. The DNA for the CDR3 is TGTGCCAGCAGTTACTCACTAGCCACAGATACGCAGTATTTT. This codes for CASSYSLATDTQYF.

This clonotype has ten or more counts. The chain employs TRBV29-1 and TRBJ2-5, with TRBD1 identical over 7 bases. The V and J ends lost 6 bases and 2 bases, in that order; junction bases with no gene match: 6. This CDR3 is 13 amino acids long. CDR1 is SQVTM, CDR2 ANQGSEA, per germline. This chain's CDR3 is CSVDRVGQETQYF. For the CDR3, the DNA is TGCAGCGTCGACAGGGTGGGTCAAGAGACCCAGTACTTC.

This clonotype was recorded many times. The chain links TRBV12-3 or TRBV12-4 to TRBJ1-1; 8 bases fit TRBD1. After removal of 7 bases from V and 8 bases from J, the junction contained 18 bases not matched to a gene. The CDR3 covers 16 residues. CDR3 amino acids: CASTEWGTGVPQEAFF. CDR3 nucleotides: TGTGCCAGCACGGAATGGGGGACAGGTGTGCCCCAGGAAGCTTTCTTT.

This sequence joins TRBV11-2 and TRBJ1-3, with 8 bases that match TRBD1. Germline CDR1 reads SGHAT; CDR2 reads FQNNGV. The CDR3 is made up of 19 amino acids. V lost 5 bases, J lost 0 bases, and 15 bases stayed unmatched. The CDR3, as DNA: TGTGCCAGCAGCGATCACCCATGGACAGGGTCGACCTCTGGAAACACCATATATTTT. The encoded protein is CASSDHPWTGSTSGNTIYF. The entire variable domain, with the rest obtained from reference TRBV11-2 and TRBJ1-3, is as follows: EAGVAQSPRYKIIEKRQSVAFWCNPISGHATLYWYQQILGQGPKLLIQFQNNGVVDDSQLPKDRFSAERLKGVDSTLKIQPAKLEDSAVYLCASSDHPWTGSTSGNTIYFGEGSWLTVV.

In its sample, this clonotype was seen a few times. V usage is TRBV12-3 or TRBV12-4 and J usage is TRBJ1-6; a possible D gene is TRBD1 (5 bases). Trimming took 7 bases from V and 1 from J, leaving 11 bases between them. The CDR3 extends over 15 amino acids. The chain's CDR3 is CASTGGGSYNSPLHF. CDR3 bases: TGTGCCAGCACGGGGGGGGGATCCTATAATTCACCCCTCCACTTT.